This section outlines one TCR beta chain sequence together with its context. Its antigen remains unknown. The sample is drawn from a study of CD8+CD57+ T cells in acquired aplastic anemia. Background on the study: The study obtained an average of roughly 3 ug of DNA from sorted CD4+ and CD8+ cells. Broader study findings: Between patients and controls, roughly 29 CD8+ CDR3 sequences were found in common.

The CDR3 is made up of 14 amino acids. The germline V gene encodes CDR1 MGHRA and CDR2 YSYEKL. V lost 6 bases and J 1 base, leaving 11 bases between the germline ends. Individuals selected for sequencing had exhibited CD8+CD57+ cell expansion on flow cytometry. The diagnosis in all patients was severe acquired aplastic anemia. The TCR beta profiling, which covered VDJ combination and CDR3 sequence, was carried out using genomic DNA as the template. TCRdb ran MiXCR on the reads and lists one entry per CDR3 protein. The sample lists hundreds of thousands of distinct CDR3 sequences, approximately 45% seen once, with 7% to 10% in the top ten.

Sequenced: sorted CD4+, CD8+, or CD8+CD57+ T cells (not recorded which) from PBMCs. The sequence was collected from a human donor with aplastic anemia. The rearrangement links TRBV4-1 to TRBJ2-3; no definite D call. CDR3: CASSGNSRTDTQYF. CDR3 coding DNA: TGCGCCAGCAGTGGGAACTCGCGCACAGATACGCAGTATTTT.